This T cell receptor beta chain is from a study of blood T cell repertoires in COVID-19. Study overall: Material from acute and convalescent COVID-19 was sourced from the United States, Italy and Spain. Sample material is recorded as cDNA or gDNA derived from T cells, B-cell-depleted T cells, or PBMCs.

Authors' data handling: By means of reference gene primer amplification, nucleated cell counts were estimated. Sequencing was performed with immunoSEQ multiplex PCR; in TCRdb, only in-frame clones are kept and a portion is missing. Clone size and the V and J calls come from that table; the DNA yielded D and trimming. Seen here are over 150,000 clones, about nine tenths observed once, and the top ten hold 20% to 25%. V was pared by 3 bases and J by 7 bases, with 4 bases of the junction left unmatched. From germline, CDR1 is LNHDA and CDR2 SQIVND (reference sequence). The CDR3 loop spans 13 amino acids.

The TCR originated in a man between 65 and 85 years old with active or convalescent COVID-19. V gene TRBV19 combines with J gene TRBJ2-7; 9 nucleotides align to TRBD2. Sequencing was done on a sample of peripheral blood. The CDR3 sequence: CASSIGLAGEQYF. The CDR3 DNA follows: TGTGCCAGTAGTATCGGTCTAGCGGGAGAGCAGTACTTC.